The 30 T cell receptor beta chains in this list originate from one sample, sequenced in a study of cytomegalovirus exposure and HLA in healthy donors. Amplification used 60 Vbeta primers and 13 Jbeta primers. Using immunoSEQ multiplex PCR, the repertoire was profiled, and TCRdb retains in-frame clones only, with some absent. The data contain over 200,000 clones, almost 80% of them singletons. The specimen was PBMCs. All receptors come from a male donor in good health and CMV-seronegative.

This clone was counted once. The chain couples TRBV6-5 to TRBJ1-1; D unclear. The germline V gene has CDR1 MNHEY and CDR2 SVGAGI. V gave up 3 bases and J gave up 2 bases, with 10 bases separating them. CDR3 size: 14 residues. CDR3: CASSYDSSNTEAFF. Here the CDR3 DNA reads TGTGCCAGCAGTTATGACTCCTCAAACACTGAAGCTTTCTTT.

The chain joins TRBV2 to TRBJ2-3; D might be TRBD1 (7 bases). The CDR3 consists of 16 residues. V gave up 1 base and J gave up 6 bases, with 17 bases separating them. In germline, CDR1 is SNHLY, CDR2 FYNNEI. The CDR3 bases are TGTGCCAGCAGTGAAGTGGAGGGGGCGGGTTCGGATACGCAGTATTTT. This gives the protein CASSEVEGAGSDTQYF.

This chain links TRBV4-3 with TRBJ2-7, with D unclear. The V gene lost 2 bases and the J gene lost 5 bases, with 4 bases spanning the gap. This CDR3 region has 11 residues. Germline V gene lookup returns CDR1 LGHNA and CDR2 YSLEER. The CDR3 DNA sequence: TGCGCCAGCAGCCAACATCACGAGCAGTACTTC. Protein product: CASSQHHEQYF.

The V call is TRBV6-5, the J call TRBJ1-3, with no clear D. Trimming cost V 6 bases and J 0 bases, with 9 bases left between them. Germline values: CDR1 MNHEY, CDR2 SVGAGI. The CDR3 is 14 residues long. CDR3 coding DNA: TGTGCCAGCAGAACGCGGAACTCTGGAAACACCATATATTTT. It yields the protein CASRTRNSGNTIYF.

The chain employs TRBV29-1 and TRBJ1-1; unclear D gene. The germline V and J ends were trimmed by 4 bases and 4 bases, with 10 bases remaining between them. CDR3 length equals 12 residues. Germline V gene sequence: CDR1 SQVTM, CDR2 ANQGSEA. CDR3 sequence reads: CSVVRSGTEAFF. CDR3 nucleotide sequence: TGCAGCGTTGTCAGGAGCGGCACTGAAGCTTTCTTT.

About this clone: At one boundary the junction diverges from the germline segment, which might be a read error. V is TRBV7-9 and J is TRBJ1-3; no definite D call. Germline assignment: CDR1 SEHNR and CDR2 FQNEAQ (reference sequence). This CDR3 has 14 residues. The CDR3 DNA is TGTTCCAGCAGCTTTGTGACTTCTGGAAACACCATATATTTT. Its protein is CSSSFVTSGNTIYF.

The chain has TRBV11-2 and TRBJ1-4; 7 nucleotides line up with TRBD1. CDR3 length: 16 residues. The germline V gene encodes CDR1 SGHAT and CDR2 FQNNGV. V dropped 0 bases and J dropped 7; count of bases not matched to a gene: 8. The CDR3 region is CASSLDPQGSGEKLFF. CDR3 nucleotide sequence: TGTGCCAGCAGCTTAGACCCACAGGGGAGTGGTGAAAAACTGTTTTTT.

The chain links TRBV11-3 to TRBJ2-1; TRBD2 might be the D (6 bases). Germline CDR1 reads SGHNT; CDR2 reads YENEEA. The CDR3 contains 19 residues. The ends were cut back, 3 bases at V and 0 bases at J, with 21 bases in the middle. In DNA form, the CDR3 reads TGTGCCAGCAGCTTCTCTGACCCATTGCGGGGAGACTCCTACAATGAGCAGTTCTTC. Residues: CASSFSDPLRGDSYNEQFF.

The CDR3 coding sequence is TGTGCCAGCAGTTTCGGCGACGTATTCGGAGTCCGTTACGAGCAGTACTTC. Translating gives CASSFGDVFGVRYEQYF. V is TRBV28 and J is TRBJ2-7; D not certain. This CDR3 has 17 residues. V dropped 3 bases and J dropped 4 bases, with 22 bases sitting between them. Germline-derived CDR1 and CDR2 are MDHEN and SYDVKM.

The V and J genes are TRBV6-5 and TRBJ2-7; weak D call: TRBD1 (5 bases). CDR3 size: 11 residues. In germline, CDR1 is MNHEY, CDR2 SVGAGI. Trimming shortened V by 8 bases and J by 7 bases, and 12 bases separated the two germline ends. CDR3 nucleotides: TGTGCCAGCTCAGGGCTAGGGGAGCAGTACTTC. It encodes CASSGLGEQYF.

The chain links TRBV18 to TRBJ1-2; D gene uncertain. Germline-derived CDR1 and CDR2 are KGHSH and LQKENI. V lost 3 bases, J lost 8 bases, and 16 bases lay in between. The CDR3 length is 14 residues. CDR3 nucleotides: TGTGCCAGCTCACCTCGGGAAATAGTAGGCGGCTACACCTTC. Translation gives CASSPREIVGGYTF.

This chain links TRBV7-2 with TRBJ2-2; 10 bases match TRBD2. V dropped 4 bases and J dropped 7; count of bases not matched to a gene: 6. CDR1 and CDR2 from the germline V gene are SGHTA and FQGNSA. The length of the CDR3 is 15 residues. CDR3 nucleotides: TGTGCCAGCAGCTATCTAGCGGGAGTCATCGGGGAGCTGTTTTTT. Encoded protein: CASSYLAGVIGELFF.

This clone has only one observation. The rearrangement uses TRBV5-4 and TRBJ1-2, with 8 nucleotides matching TRBD1. The CDR3 has 15 amino acids. The germline gives CDR1 SGHNT, CDR2 YYREEE (reference sequence). The V segment lost 5 bases and the J segment 0 bases; nucleotides outside the gene matches: 6. CDR3 sequence: CASRTGQAANYGYTF. DNA of the CDR3: TGTGCCAGCAGAACGGGACAGGCTGCTAACTATGGCTACACCTTC.

Note on this clone: A read error may account for a junction end that differs from germline. The rearrangement uses TRBV9 and TRBJ1-2; tentative D call: TRBD1 (5 bases). The CDR3 spans 13 residues. Germline loops: CDR1 SGDLS, CDR2 YYNGEE. The CDR3 bases are TGTGCCAACAGCGTAGTAGGGGTGTCTGGCTACACCTTC. Amino acids: CANSVVGVSGYTF.

This clone was seen once. This chain uses TRBV4-1 with TRBJ2-1; perhaps TRBD2 as D (5 bases). CDR1 is MGHRA and CDR2 is YSYEKL in the germline V gene. Trimming shortened V by 2 bases and J by 3 bases, and 8 bases separated the two germline ends. This CDR3 region has 14 residues. In nucleotides, the CDR3 is TGCGCCAGCAGCCAACTAGAGGGCTACAATGAGCAGTTCTTC. Translating it yields CASSQLEGYNEQFF.

This clone occurred once. The chain employs TRBV11-3 and TRBJ2-1; 7 nucleotides align to TRBD1. CDR1 is SGHNT, CDR2 YENEEA, per germline. V was clipped by 0 bases and J by 8 bases; unmatched bases: 7. CDR3 size: 15 residues. The CDR3, as DNA: TGTGCCAGCAGCTTAGATTCGGGACAGTACGATGAGCAGTTCTTC. Protein product: CASSLDSGQYDEQFF.

This chain links TRBV10-3 with TRBJ2-3; D might be TRBD2 (6 bases). CDR3 length equals 21 residues. V gave up 0 bases and J gave up 2 bases, with 27 bases separating them. Germline CDR1 and CDR2: ENHRY and SYGVKD. The CDR3 spells CAISESERYRGFAGSTDTQYF. The DNA for the CDR3 is TGTGCCATCAGTGAGTCGGAAAGGTACCGGGGGTTCGCTGGGTCCACAGATACGCAGTATTTT.

The sample holds one count of this clone. The V call is TRBV7-9, the J call TRBJ2-5; no firm D call. CDR1 and CDR2 from the germline V gene are SEHNR and FQNEAQ (reference sequence). CDR3 length: 15 amino acids. With 4 bases removed from V and 2 bases from J, the gap between germline ends came to 14 bases. The CDR3 spells CASSSSVLLQETQYF. As DNA, the CDR3 is TGTGCCAGCAGCTCCTCAGTTCTTCTTCAAGAGACCCAGTACTTC.

In its sample, this clone was seen a few times. The genes are TRBV10-3 and TRBJ1-1; D is possibly TRBD1 (5 bases). The V gene's germline CDR1 is ENHRY and CDR2 SYGVKD. The CDR3 runs 14 residues. Trimming cost V 6 bases and J 3 bases, with 14 bases left between them. The CDR3 region is CAISEQAGDTEAFF. DNA of the CDR3: TGTGCCATCAGCGAACAGGCGGGGGACACTGAAGCTTTCTTT.

V gene TRBV5-6 combines with J gene TRBJ2-5; 9 bases line up with TRBD2. The V segment lost 1 base and the J segment 11 bases; nucleotides outside the gene matches: 9. This CDR3 has 14 amino acids. The germline gives CDR1 SGHDT, CDR2 YYEEEE. The CDR3 is CASSLRAAAGGQYF. The CDR3 coding sequence is TGTGCCAGCAGCTTGAGGGCGGCGGCGGGAGGGCAGTACTTC.

Only one count was recorded for this clone. This rearrangement joins TRBV6-5 to TRBJ2-5, with TRBD2 identical over 13 bases. The better agreement between TRBJ2-7 and the DNA end casts doubt on the J call. Germline V CDR1 and CDR2: MNHEY, SVGAGI. The CDR3 sequence is 14 residues long. The CDR3 sequence is CASSWTSGSNEQYF. The CDR3 nucleotides are TGTGCCAGCAGTTGGACTAGCGGGAGCAACGAGCAGTACTTC.

The rearrangement uses TRBV7-8 and TRBJ2-1; the match to TRBD2 covers 10 bases. This CDR3 is built from 15 residues. The germline CDR1 and CDR2 sequences are SGHVS and FQNEAQ. V lost 5 bases to trimming and J lost 3 bases; unmatched junction nucleotides: 4. Here the CDR3 reads CASSTGLAFYNEQFF. Written as DNA, the CDR3 is TGTGCCAGCAGCACGGGACTAGCGTTCTACAATGAGCAGTTCTTC.

The chain combines TRBV4-3 with TRBJ2-1; D is possibly TRBD2 (6 bases). The germline V and J ends were trimmed by 3 bases and 0 bases, with 12 bases remaining between them. The CDR3 length is 16 residues. The germline CDR1 and CDR2 sequences are LGHNA and YSLEER. The CDR3 loop is CASSQYSGSSYNEQFF. CDR3 coding DNA: TGCGCCAGCAGCCAGTATAGCGGAAGCTCCTACAATGAGCAGTTCTTC.

The chain has TRBV7-9 and TRBJ1-1, with 8 positions matching TRBD1. V was clipped by 5 bases and J by 5 bases; unmatched bases: 10. The CDR3 totals 15 residues. Per the germline V gene, CDR1 is SEHNR and CDR2 is FQNEAQ (reference sequence). Here the CDR3 reads CASSPDDRGWTEAFF. The CDR3 DNA follows: TGTGCCAGCAGCCCGGACGACAGGGGTTGGACTGAAGCTTTCTTT.

The rearrangement links TRBV7-3 to TRBJ1-4, with a possible D match to TRBD1 (6 bases). Germline values: CDR1 SGHTA, CDR2 FQGTGA. The CDR3 length is 14 residues. V dropped 5 bases and J dropped 3 bases, with 10 bases sitting between them. In nucleotides, the CDR3 is TGTGCCAGCAGCCTAGGGGGTTCTAATGAAAAACTGTTTTTT. This gives the protein CASSLGGSNEKLFF.

The chain uses TRBV6-1 and TRBJ2-7, with TRBD1 matching over 8 bases. The V and J ends lost 4 bases and 6 bases, in that order; junction bases with no gene match: 5. The CDR3 runs 13 residues. CDR1 is MNHNS and CDR2 is SASEGT in the germline V gene. The CDR3 DNA sequence: TGTGCCAGCAGTGTAACAGGGACAGGCGAGCAGTACTTC. Amino acid sequence: CASSVTGTGEQYF.

This chain uses TRBV18 with TRBJ2-7; 7 positions agree with TRBD1. CDR3 length: 11 amino acids. J lost 4 bases, V lost 6 bases, and 0 bases had no gene match. Germline V gives CDR1 KGHSH, CDR2 LQKENI. CDR3 loop: CASSTGYEQYF. CDR3 nucleotides: TGTGCCAGCTCGACAGGGTACGAGCAGTACTTC.

This chain uses TRBV10-3 with TRBJ2-7; D is perhaps TRBD1 (6 bases). V was shortened by 3 bases and J by 10 bases, with 19 bases between the two germline ends. Germline lookup yields CDR1 ENHRY and CDR2 SYGVKD. The CDR3 spans 14 residues. CDR3 sequence (DNA): TGTGCCATCAGTGATATAACACAGGGCGATTATCAGTACTTC. Its translation: CAISDITQGDYQYF.

The V and J genes are TRBV27 and TRBJ2-2; 9 nucleotides match TRBD1. Germline V gene sequence: CDR1 MNHEY, CDR2 SMNVEV (reference sequence). The CDR3 totals 15 residues. V was pared by 8 bases and J by 1 base, with 5 bases of the junction left unmatched. CDR3 sequence (DNA): TGTGCCAGCTTACCGGGACAGGGGAACACCGGGGAGCTGTTTTTT. This translates into CASLPGQGNTGELFF.

This clone was detected a few times. The CDR3: CASSQDTGSYEQYF. In nucleotides, the CDR3 is TGTGCCAGCAGCCAAGACACAGGTTCCTACGAGCAGTACTTC. V is TRBV14 and J is TRBJ2-7, with D tentatively TRBD1 (5 bases). CDR1 is SGHDN, CDR2 FVKESK, per germline. CDR3 length: 14 residues. The V and J ends lost 0 bases and 1 base respectively, with 7 bases between them.